The clone carrying this T cell receptor (beta chain) was seen a handful of times. What it recognizes is unknown. These data belong to a study of OX40 agonist ivuxolimab in advanced cancers. Findings and caveats of the study: Low clonal expansion, among the lowest seen, marked partial responders at 0.1-3.0 mg/kg. The average count of expanded clones was higher among CD8+ T cells than among CD4+. At 0.1 to 3.0 mg/kg, clonal expansion of CD4+ and CD8+ blood T cells had occurred by week 6.

Between the trimmed V and J ends, which lost 5 bases and 10 bases, there was a span of 15 bases. Per germline, CDR1 MNHEY and CDR2 SVGAGI. CDR3 length: 14 amino acids. Method: immunoSEQ multiplex PCR; TCRdb's copy keeps in-frame clones and lacks some. Of tens of thousands of clones listed, around 85% are singletons. Autoimmune disease history or systemic immunosuppression meant exclusion. The clonotype was recovered from an adult with an advanced solid tumor such as melanoma, head and neck, liver or kidney cancer. The sequencing used CD4+ or CD8+ T cells sorted from blood, collected in a trial of the OX40 agonist ivuxolimab. This rearrangement joins TRBV6-5 to TRBJ1-6; D may be TRBD1 (6 bases). The CDR3 bases are TGTGCCAGCAGTAAACCCGGGGGCGGGTCACCCCTCCACTTT. This encodes CASSKPGGGSPLHF.